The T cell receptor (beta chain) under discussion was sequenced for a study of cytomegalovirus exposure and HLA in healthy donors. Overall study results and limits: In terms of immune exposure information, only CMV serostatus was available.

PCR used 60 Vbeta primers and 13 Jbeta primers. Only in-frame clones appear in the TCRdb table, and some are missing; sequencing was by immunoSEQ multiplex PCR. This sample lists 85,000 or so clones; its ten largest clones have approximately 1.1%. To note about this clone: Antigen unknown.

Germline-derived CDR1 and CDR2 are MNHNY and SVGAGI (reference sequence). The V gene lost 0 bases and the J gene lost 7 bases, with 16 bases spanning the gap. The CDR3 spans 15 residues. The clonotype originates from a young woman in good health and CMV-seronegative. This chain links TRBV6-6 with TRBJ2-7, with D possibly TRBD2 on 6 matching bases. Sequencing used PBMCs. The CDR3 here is CASSYSHSEAGEQYF. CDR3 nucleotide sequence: TGTGCCAGCAGTTACTCGCACAGTGAGGCGGGAGAGCAGTACTTC.